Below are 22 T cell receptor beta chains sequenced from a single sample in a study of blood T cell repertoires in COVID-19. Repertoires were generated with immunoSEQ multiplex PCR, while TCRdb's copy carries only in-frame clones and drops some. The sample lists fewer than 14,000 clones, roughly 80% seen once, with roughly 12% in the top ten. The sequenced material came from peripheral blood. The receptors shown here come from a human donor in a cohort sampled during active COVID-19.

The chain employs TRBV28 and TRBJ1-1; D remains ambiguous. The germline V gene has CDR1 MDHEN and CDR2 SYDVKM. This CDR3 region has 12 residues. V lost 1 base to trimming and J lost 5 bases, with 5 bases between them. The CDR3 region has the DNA TGTGCCAGCAGTTTATTACAGACTGAAGCTTTCTTT. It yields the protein CASSLLQTEAFF. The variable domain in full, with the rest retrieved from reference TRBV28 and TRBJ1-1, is DVKVTQSSRYLVKRTGEKVFLECVQDMDHENMFWYRQDPGLGLRLIYFSYDVKMKEKGDIPEGYSVSREKKERFSLILESASTNQTSMYLCASSLLQTEAFFGQGTRLTVV.

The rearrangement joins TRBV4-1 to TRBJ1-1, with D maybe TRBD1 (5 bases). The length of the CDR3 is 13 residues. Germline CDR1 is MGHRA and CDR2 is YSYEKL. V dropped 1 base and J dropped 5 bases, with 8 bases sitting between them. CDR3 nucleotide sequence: TGCGCCAGCAGCCAAGGTGGACAAACTGAAGCTTTCTTT. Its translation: CASSQGGQTEAFF.

The CDR3 spells CASSLGTVTEAFF. The CDR3 nucleotides are TGCGCCAGCAGCTTGGGGACAGTTACTGAAGCTTTCTTT. The rearrangement joins TRBV5-1 to TRBJ1-1; maybe TRBD1 (6 bases). The length of the CDR3 is 13 residues. Germline CDR1 SGHRS, CDR2 YFSETQ. Trimming took off 0 bases at V and 5 bases at J, with 8 bases between the two ends.

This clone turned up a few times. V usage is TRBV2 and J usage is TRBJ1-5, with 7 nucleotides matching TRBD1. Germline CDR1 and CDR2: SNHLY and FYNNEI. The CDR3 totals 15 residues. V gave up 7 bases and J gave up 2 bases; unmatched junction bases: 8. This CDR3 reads CASKGEQGGNQPQHF. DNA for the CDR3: TGTGCCAGCAAGGGGGAGCAGGGGGGCAATCAGCCCCAGCATTTT.

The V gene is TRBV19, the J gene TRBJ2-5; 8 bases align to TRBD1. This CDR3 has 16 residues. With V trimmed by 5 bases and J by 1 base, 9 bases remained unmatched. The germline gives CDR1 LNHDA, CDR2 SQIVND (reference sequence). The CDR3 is CASSPGQEGSQETQYF. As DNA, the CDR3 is TGTGCCAGTAGTCCGGGACAGGAGGGTTCCCAAGAGACCCAGTACTTC.

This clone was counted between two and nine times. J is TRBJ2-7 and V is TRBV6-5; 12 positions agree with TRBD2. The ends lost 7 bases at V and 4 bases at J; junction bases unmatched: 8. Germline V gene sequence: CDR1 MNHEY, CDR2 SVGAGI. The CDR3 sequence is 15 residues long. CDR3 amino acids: CASTSGREPPYEQYF. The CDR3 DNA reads TGTGCCAGCACTAGCGGGAGGGAGCCCCCTTACGAGCAGTACTTC.

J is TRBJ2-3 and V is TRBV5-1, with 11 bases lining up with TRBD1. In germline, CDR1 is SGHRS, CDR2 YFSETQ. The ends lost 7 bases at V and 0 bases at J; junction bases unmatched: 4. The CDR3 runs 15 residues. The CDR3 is CASAGQGASTDTQYF. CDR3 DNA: TGCGCCAGCGCCGGACAGGGGGCTAGCACAGATACGCAGTATTTT.

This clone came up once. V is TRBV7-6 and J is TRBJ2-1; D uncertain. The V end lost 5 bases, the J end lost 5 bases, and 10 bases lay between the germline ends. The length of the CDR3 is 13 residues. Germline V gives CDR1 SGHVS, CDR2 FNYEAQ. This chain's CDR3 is CASSSTTDNEQFF. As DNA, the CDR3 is TGTGCCAGCAGCAGTACTACCGACAATGAGCAGTTCTTC.

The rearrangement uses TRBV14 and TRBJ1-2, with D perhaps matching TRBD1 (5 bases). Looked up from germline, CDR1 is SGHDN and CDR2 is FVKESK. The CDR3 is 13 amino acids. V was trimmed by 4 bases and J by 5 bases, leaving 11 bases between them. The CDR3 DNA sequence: TGTGCCAGCAGCCCGGAAGACAGATATGGCTACACCTTC. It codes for CASSPEDRYGYTF.

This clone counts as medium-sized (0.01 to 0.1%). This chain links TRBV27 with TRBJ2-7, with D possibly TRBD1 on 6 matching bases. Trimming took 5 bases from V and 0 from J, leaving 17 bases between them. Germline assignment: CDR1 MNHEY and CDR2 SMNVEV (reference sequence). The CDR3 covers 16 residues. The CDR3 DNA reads TGTGCCAGCAGTGTAAGTTCCGGGACACTCTCCTACGAGCAGTACTTC. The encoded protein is CASSVSSGTLSYEQYF.

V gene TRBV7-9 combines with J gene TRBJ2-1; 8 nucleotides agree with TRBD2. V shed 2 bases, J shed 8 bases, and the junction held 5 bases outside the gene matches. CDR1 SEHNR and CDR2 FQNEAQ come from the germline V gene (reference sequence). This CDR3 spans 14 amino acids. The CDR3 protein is CASSLSGSRYEQFF. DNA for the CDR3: TGTGCCAGCAGCTTAAGCGGGAGCCGCTATGAGCAGTTCTTC.

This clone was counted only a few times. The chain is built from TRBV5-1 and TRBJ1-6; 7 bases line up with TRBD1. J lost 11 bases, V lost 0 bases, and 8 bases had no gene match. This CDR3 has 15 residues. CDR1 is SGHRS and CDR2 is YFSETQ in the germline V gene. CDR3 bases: TGCGCCAGCAGCTTGGCGGGACAGTCATTGCCACCCCTCCACTTT. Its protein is CASSLAGQSLPPLHF.

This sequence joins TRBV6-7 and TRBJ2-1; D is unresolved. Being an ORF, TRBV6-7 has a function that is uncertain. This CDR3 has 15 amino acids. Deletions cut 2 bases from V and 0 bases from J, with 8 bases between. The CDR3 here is CASSYRPCSYNEQFF. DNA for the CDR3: TGTGCCAGCAGTTACCGTCCTTGCTCCTACAATGAGCAGTTCTTC.

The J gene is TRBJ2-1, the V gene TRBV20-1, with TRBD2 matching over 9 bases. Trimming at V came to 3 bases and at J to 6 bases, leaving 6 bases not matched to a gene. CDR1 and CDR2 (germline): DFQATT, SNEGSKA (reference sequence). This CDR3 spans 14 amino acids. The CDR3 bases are TGCAGTGCTAGTATAGGTAGCGGGAGCAATGAGCAGTTCTTC. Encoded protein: CSASIGSGSNEQFF.

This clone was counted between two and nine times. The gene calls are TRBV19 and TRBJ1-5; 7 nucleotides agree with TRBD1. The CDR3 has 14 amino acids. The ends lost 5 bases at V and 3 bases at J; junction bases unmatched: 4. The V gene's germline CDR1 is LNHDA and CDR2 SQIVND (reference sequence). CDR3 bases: TGTGCCAGTAGTTTCCAGGGGGACAATCAGCCCCAGCATTTT. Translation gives CASSFQGDNQPQHF.

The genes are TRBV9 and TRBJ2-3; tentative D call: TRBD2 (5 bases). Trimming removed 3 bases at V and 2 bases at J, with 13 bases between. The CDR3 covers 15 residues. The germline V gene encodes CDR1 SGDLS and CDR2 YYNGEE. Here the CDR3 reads CASSASSGYTDTQYF. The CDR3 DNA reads TGTGCCAGCAGCGCTAGCTCGGGTTACACAGATACGCAGTATTTT.

Written as DNA, the CDR3 is TGTGCCAGCAGCCTGGACAGTTACAATGAGCAGTTCTTC. Protein: CASSLDSYNEQFF. The chain combines TRBV5-4 with TRBJ2-1; TRBD1 might be the D (6 bases). Germline CDR1 is SGHNT and CDR2 is YYREEE (reference sequence). V was shortened by 4 bases and J by 4 bases, with 9 bases between the two germline ends. This CDR3 is 13 amino acids long.

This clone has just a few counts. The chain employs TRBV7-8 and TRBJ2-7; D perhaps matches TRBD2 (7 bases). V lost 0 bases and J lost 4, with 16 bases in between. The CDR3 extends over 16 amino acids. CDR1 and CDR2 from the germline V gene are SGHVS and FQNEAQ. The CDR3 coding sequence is TGTGCCAGCAGCTTAGCGCGGAACGGGGGGCGATACGAGCAGTACTTC. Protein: CASSLARNGGRYEQYF.

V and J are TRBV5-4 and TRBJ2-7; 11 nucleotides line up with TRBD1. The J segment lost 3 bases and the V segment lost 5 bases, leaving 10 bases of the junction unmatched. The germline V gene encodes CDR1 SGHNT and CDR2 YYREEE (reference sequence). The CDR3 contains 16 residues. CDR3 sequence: CASREKMGQGVYEQYF. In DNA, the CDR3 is TGTGCCAGCAGGGAAAAGATGGGACAGGGGGTCTACGAGCAGTACTTC.

CDR3 residues: CARHNTDTQYF. The CDR3 region has the DNA TGTGCCAGACATAACACAGATACGCAGTATTTT. The rearrangement uses TRBV21-1 and TRBJ2-3; the table calls TRBD1, which could not be checked here. TRBV21-1 is a recognized pseudogene. The CDR3 contains 11 residues.

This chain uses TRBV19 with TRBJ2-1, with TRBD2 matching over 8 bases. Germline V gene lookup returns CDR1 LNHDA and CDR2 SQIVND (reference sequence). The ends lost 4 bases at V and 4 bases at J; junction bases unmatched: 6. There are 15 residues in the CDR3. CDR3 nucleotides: TGTGCCAGTAGTAGACTAGCGAATAGTTACAATGAGCAGTTCTTC. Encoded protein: CASSRLANSYNEQFF.

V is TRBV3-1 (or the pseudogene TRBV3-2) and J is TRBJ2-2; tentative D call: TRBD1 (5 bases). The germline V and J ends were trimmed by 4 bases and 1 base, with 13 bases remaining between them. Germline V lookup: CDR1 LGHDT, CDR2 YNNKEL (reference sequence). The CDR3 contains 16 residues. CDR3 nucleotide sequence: TGTGCCAGCAGCCTCCCTAGGGGCCTGAACACCGGGGAGCTGTTTTTT. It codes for CASSLPRGLNTGELFF.